This record concerns one T cell receptor (beta chain) sequence. These data are taken from a study of cytomegalovirus exposure and HLA in healthy donors. Germline values: CDR1 SGHAT, CDR2 FQNNGV. The CDR3 totals 15 residues. The V segment lost 0 bases and the J segment 7 bases; nucleotides outside the gene matches: 5. PCR primers comprised 60 Vbeta and 13 Jbeta primers. Generated by immunoSEQ multiplex PCR, the TCRdb table keeps only in-frame clones and is missing some. Counted here are some 180,000 clones, roughly 76% occurring once; the ten biggest clones make up about 2.5%. This cohort consisted of healthy bone marrow donors.

The TCR comes from a male donor in good health and CMV-seronegative. The rearrangement joins TRBV11-2 to TRBJ2-1; 8 nucleotides align to TRBD2. The sequencing sample was made of PBMCs. The CDR3 sequence is CASSLELAGRNEQFF. DNA for the CDR3: TGTGCCAGCAGCTTAGAGTTAGCGGGGAGGAATGAGCAGTTCTTC.